What follows are 9 T cell receptor beta chains derived from one specimen sequenced in a study of T cell clones after liver transplantation. The data were produced by immunoSEQ multiplex PCR, yet TCRdb's version contains in-frame clones alone and is incomplete. The sample includes about 75,000 clones, 80% to 85% of them seen just once. The starting material was CD4+ T cells from blood, obtained about 50 months after liver transplant. Source of these receptors: a human patient who received a liver transplant. Some T cells may possibly be graft donor cells.

This chain links TRBV30 with TRBJ2-3; 7 positions match TRBD1. The CDR3 runs 15 residues. V shed 2 bases and J 6 bases; nucleotides not matched to a gene: 11. The germline CDR1 and CDR2 sequences are GTSNPN and SVGIG (reference sequence). The CDR3 sequence is CAWSRDRPTLDTQYF. CDR3 nucleotide sequence: TGTGCCTGGAGTCGGGACAGACCCACCCTGGATACGCAGTATTTT.

The V call is TRBV6-1, the J call TRBJ1-4, with D maybe TRBD1 (5 bases). Germline CDR1 MNHNS, CDR2 SASEGT. The CDR3 spans 14 residues. V dropped 6 bases and J dropped 5 bases, with 13 bases sitting between them. The CDR3 spells CASSHGGENEKLFF. CDR3 coding DNA: TGTGCCAGCAGCCACGGGGGGGAGAATGAAAAACTGTTTTTT.

The chain recombines TRBV9 with TRBJ1-2; no definite D call. V lost 0 bases and J lost 4, with 13 bases in between. CDR1 is SGDLS and CDR2 is YYNGEE in the germline V gene. The CDR3 covers 15 residues. DNA for the CDR3: TGTGCCAGCAGCGTAGTGGCGGACGGACTCTATGGCTACACCTTC. As protein: CASSVVADGLYGYTF.

The V call is TRBV15, the J call TRBJ2-3, with 9 bases fitting TRBD1. V shed 1 base and J 4 bases; nucleotides not matched to a gene: 9. The CDR3 runs to 17 residues. The germline V gene has CDR1 LNHNV and CDR2 YYDKDF (reference sequence). The CDR3 DNA reads as TGTGCCACCAGCAGAGTTTCGGGACAGGGATATGCAGATACGCAGTATTTT. Translating gives CATSRVSGQGYADTQYF.

This clone has a single count. The chain links TRBV28 to TRBJ2-5; 7 bases line up with TRBD1. This CDR3 has 12 amino acids. Germline CDR1 is MDHEN and CDR2 is SYDVKM. Unmatched junction bases numbered 1, after V lost 4 bases and J lost 5 bases. CDR3 nucleotide sequence: TGTGCCAGCAGTTGGGGACAGGAGACCCAGTACTTC. This sequence encodes CASSWGQETQYF.

J is TRBJ1-4 and V is TRBV25-1, with D possibly matching TRBD1 (5 bases). Germline V lookup: CDR1 MGHDK, CDR2 SYGVNS. With 4 bases removed from V and 7 bases from J, the gap between germline ends came to 13 bases. The CDR3 consists of 14 residues. This CDR3 reads CASSAEGRGEKLFF. The CDR3 DNA reads TGTGCCAGCAGTGCGGAGGGGAGGGGTGAAAAACTGTTTTTT.

The V and J genes are TRBV7-2 and TRBJ2-5; D might be TRBD2 (5 bases). V was shortened by 3 bases and J by 0 bases, with 11 bases between the two germline ends. The CDR3 extends over 15 amino acids. Germline V CDR1 and CDR2: SGHTA, FQGNSA. This CDR3 reads CASSLTGADQETQYF. For the CDR3, the DNA is TGTGCCAGCAGCTTGACTGGAGCGGACCAAGAGACCCAGTACTTC.

This chain links TRBV7-6 with TRBJ2-7; either TRBD1 or TRBD2 may supply D (5 bases each). The CDR3 runs to 15 residues. Germline assignment: CDR1 SGHVS and CDR2 FNYEAQ. The V and J ends lost 0 bases and 2 bases respectively, with 11 bases between them. CDR3 amino acids: CASSLAMGVAYEQYF. The CDR3 coding sequence is TGTGCCAGCAGCTTAGCTATGGGGGTTGCCTACGAGCAGTACTTC.

The chain joins TRBV28 to TRBJ2-3; D is unresolved. The CDR3 has 13 amino acids. The V end lost 5 bases, the J end lost 0 bases, and 6 bases lay between the germline ends. The germline gives CDR1 MDHEN, CDR2 SYDVKM. The CDR3 DNA reads as TGTGCCAGCAGTCAGGCTAGCACAGATACGCAGTATTTT. Its protein product is CASSQASTDTQYF.